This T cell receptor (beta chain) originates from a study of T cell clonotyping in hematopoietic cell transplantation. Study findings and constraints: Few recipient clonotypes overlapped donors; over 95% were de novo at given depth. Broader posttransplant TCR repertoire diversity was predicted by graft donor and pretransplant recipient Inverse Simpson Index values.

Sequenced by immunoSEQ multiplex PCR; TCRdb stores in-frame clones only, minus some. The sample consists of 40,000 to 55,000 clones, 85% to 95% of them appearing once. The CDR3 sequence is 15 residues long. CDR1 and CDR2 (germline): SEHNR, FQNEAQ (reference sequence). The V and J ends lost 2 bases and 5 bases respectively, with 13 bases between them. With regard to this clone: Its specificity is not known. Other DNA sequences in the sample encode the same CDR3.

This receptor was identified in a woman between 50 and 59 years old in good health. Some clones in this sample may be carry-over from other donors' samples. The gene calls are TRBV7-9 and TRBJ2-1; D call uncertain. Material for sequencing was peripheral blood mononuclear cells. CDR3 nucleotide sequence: TGTGCCAGCAGCTTATGGGCGTCTGGCGACAATGAGCAGTTCTTC. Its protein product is CASSLWASGDNEQFF.